This T cell receptor beta chain was observed in a study of T cell clones after liver transplantation. Sequencing of dividing CFSE-low cells from the MLR defined alloreactive TCRbeta sequences. Some clones are missing from TCRdb's copy, which holds only in-frame ones; the method was immunoSEQ multiplex PCR. The repertoire consists of 4,500 to 6,500 clones, with approximately 31% occurring once and the leading ten covering about a sixth. This clone qualifies as medium-sized. Its specificity is unknown. The CDR3 has 14 residues. Germline CDR1 SEHNR, CDR2 FQNEAQ (reference sequence). V shed 3 bases, J shed 4 bases, and the junction held 4 bases outside the gene matches.

The sample taken for sequencing was CD4+ T cells from cultured PBMCs. The chain joins TRBV7-9 to TRBJ1-2, with 8 bases lining up with TRBD1. The TCR sequence derives from a human patient who received a liver transplant. Certain T cells may be donor cells from the graft. CDR3: CASSLGTGGYGYTF. In DNA, the CDR3 is TGTGCCAGCAGCTTGGGAACAGGGGGCTATGGCTACACCTTC.